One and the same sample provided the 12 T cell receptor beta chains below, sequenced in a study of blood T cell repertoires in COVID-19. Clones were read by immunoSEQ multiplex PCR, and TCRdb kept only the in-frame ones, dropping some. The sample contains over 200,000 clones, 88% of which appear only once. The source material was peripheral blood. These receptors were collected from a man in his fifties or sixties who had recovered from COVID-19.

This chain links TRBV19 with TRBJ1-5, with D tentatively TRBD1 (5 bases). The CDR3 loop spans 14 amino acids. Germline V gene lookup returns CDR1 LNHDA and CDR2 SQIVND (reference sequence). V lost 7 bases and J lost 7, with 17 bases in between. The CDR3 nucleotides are TGTGCCAGTACCATAGGGCGGGGCCTCCAGCCCCAGCATTTT. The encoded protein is CASTIGRGLQPQHF.

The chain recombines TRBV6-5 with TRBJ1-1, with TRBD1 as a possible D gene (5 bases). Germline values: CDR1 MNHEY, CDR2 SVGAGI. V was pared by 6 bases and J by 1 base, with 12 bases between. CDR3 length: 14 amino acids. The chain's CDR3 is CASSAGRGNTEAFF. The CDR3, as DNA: TGTGCCAGCAGCGCGGGGCGTGGGAACACTGAAGCTTTCTTT.

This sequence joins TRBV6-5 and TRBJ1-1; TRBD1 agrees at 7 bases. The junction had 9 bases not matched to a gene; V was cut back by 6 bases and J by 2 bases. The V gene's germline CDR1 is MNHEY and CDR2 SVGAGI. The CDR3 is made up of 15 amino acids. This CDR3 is CASRPTGQINTEAFF. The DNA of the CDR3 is TGTGCCAGCAGACCTACGGGACAGATAAACACTGAAGCTTTCTTT.

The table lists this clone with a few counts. CDR3 coding DNA: TGTGCCAGCAGTTTACCGAATTCACCCCTCCACTTT. This translates into CASSLPNSPLHF. V usage is TRBV12-3 or TRBV12-4 and J usage is TRBJ1-6; D uncertain. The CDR3 totals 12 residues. V was clipped by 2 bases and J by 7 bases, with 3 bases between them.

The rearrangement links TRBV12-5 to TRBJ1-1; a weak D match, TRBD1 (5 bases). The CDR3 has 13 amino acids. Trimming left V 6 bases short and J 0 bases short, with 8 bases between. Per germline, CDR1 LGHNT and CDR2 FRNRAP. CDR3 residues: CASGLTVNTEAFF. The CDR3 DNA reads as TGTGCTAGTGGCCTGACAGTGAACACTGAAGCTTTCTTT.

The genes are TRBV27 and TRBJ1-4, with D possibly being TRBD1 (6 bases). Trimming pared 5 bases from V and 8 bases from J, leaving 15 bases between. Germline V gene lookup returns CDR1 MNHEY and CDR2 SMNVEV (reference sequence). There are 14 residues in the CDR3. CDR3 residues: CASSTRDNEEKLFF. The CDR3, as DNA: TGTGCCAGCAGTACCCGGGACAATGAGGAAAAACTGTTTTTT.

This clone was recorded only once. The CDR3 here is CAWSATSRVSYGYTF. The CDR3 DNA is TGTGCCTGGAGTGCCACTTCCAGGGTATCCTATGGCTACACCTTC. The V call is TRBV30, the J call TRBJ1-2; the D gene is possibly TRBD1 (5 bases). Trimming pared 1 base from V and 4 bases from J, leaving 16 bases between. Germline CDR1 GTSNPN, CDR2 SVGIG (reference sequence). CDR3 length: 15 amino acids. Looking up the rest from reference TRBV30 and TRBJ1-2 gives the full variable domain: SQTIHQWPATLVQPVGSPLSLECTVEGTSNPNLYWYRQAAGRGLQLLFYSVGIGQISSEVPQNLSASRPQDRQFILSSKKLLLSDSGFYLCAWSATSRVSYGYTFGSGTRLTVV.

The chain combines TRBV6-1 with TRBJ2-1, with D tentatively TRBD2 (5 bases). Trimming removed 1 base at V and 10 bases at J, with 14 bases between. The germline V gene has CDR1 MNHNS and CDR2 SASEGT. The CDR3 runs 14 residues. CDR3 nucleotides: TGTGCCAGCAGTGAAGAACAAAGGAGGCAAGAGCAGTTCTTC. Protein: CASSEEQRRQEQFF.

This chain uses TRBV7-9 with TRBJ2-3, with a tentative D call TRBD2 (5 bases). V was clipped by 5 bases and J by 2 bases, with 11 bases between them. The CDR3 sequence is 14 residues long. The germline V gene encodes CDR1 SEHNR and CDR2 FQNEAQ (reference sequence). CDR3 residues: CASSPMTITDTQYF. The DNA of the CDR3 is TGTGCCAGCAGCCCTATGACTATCACAGATACGCAGTATTTT.

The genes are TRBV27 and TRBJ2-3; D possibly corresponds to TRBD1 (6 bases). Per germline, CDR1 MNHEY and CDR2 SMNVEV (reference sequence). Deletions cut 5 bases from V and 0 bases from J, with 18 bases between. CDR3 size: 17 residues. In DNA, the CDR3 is TGTGCCAGCAGTCCACGGACAGTTGCGATTAGCACAGATACGCAGTATTTT. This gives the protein CASSPRTVAISTDTQYF.

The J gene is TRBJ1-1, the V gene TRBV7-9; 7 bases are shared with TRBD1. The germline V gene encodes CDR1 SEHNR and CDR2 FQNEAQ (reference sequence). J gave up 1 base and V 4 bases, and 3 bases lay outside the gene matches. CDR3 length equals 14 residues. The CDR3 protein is CASSSGQPNTEAFF. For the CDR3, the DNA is TGTGCCAGCAGCTCGGGACAGCCGAACACTGAAGCTTTCTTT.

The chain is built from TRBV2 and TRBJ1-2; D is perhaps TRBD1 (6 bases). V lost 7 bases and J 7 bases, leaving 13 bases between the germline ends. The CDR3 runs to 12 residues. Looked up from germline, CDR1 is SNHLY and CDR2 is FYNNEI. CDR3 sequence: CASTITGSGYTF. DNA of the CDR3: TGTGCCAGCACCATCACAGGGTCTGGCTACACCTTC.